The 28 T cell receptor beta chains listed next were all sequenced from one sample in a study of human T cells and chemical hapten exposure. The time point: healthy volunteer bleed at 6 weeks. Total RNA was isolated from unfractionated whole blood. From the RACE reads, TCRdb called clonotypes with MiXCR, one entry per CDR3 protein. The top ten clones hold just under 3.5% of a sample with 50,000 to 70,000 distinct CDR3 sequences, roughly 6.1% of them seen once. The specimen was whole blood. The receptor source for this set is a female donor in good health. Some clones in this sample may be carry-over from other donors' samples.

This clonotype came up a few times. The chain joins TRBV5-1 to TRBJ2-7; 8 nucleotides match TRBD1. CDR1 and CDR2 (germline): SGHRS, YFSETQ. V shed 3 bases and J 1 base; nucleotides not matched to a gene: 6. The CDR3 is 15 amino acids. The CDR3 sequence is CASSSTTGGSYEQYF. DNA for the CDR3: TGCGCCAGCAGCTCGACTACAGGGGGGTCCTACGAGCAGTACTTC.

Concerning this clonotype itself: A read error may explain this, as a much larger clone is one base away. V and J are TRBV20-1 and TRBJ1-5; D not resolved. The germline CDR1 and CDR2 sequences are DFQATT and SNEGSKA (reference sequence). The CDR3 has 13 residues. This CDR3 reads CIAIRDSNQPQHF. The CDR3 DNA is TGCATTGCAATAAGGGATAGCAATCAGCCCCAGCATTTT.

This chain joins TRBV7-2 and TRBJ2-7, with D unclear. The CDR3 runs 13 residues. Germline CDR1 and CDR2: SGHTA and FQGNSA. V gave up 6 bases and J gave up 3 bases, with 12 bases separating them. CDR3 in amino acids: CASSPDPDYEQYF. CDR3 coding DNA: TGTGCCAGCAGTCCCGATCCGGACTACGAGCAGTACTTC.

This clonotype has a handful of counts. The rearrangement joins TRBV10-3 to TRBJ1-3; D uncertain. Germline V lookup: CDR1 ENHRY, CDR2 SYGVKD. Trimming removed 0 bases at V and 0 bases at J, with 15 bases between. This CDR3 spans 18 amino acids. The CDR3 nucleotides read TGTGCCATCAGTGAGTCCTTGGCAGGAATCAACTCTGGAAACACCATATATTTT. It codes for CAISESLAGINSGNTIYF.

V usage is TRBV12-3 or TRBV12-4 and J usage is TRBJ1-1, with TRBD1 identical over 9 bases. This CDR3 has 14 residues. The J segment lost 6 bases and the V segment lost 7 bases, leaving 9 bases of the junction unmatched. The CDR3 loop reads CASKATGGYAEAFF. CDR3 bases: TGTGCCAGCAAAGCTACAGGGGGCTATGCTGAAGCTTTCTTT.

This clonotype occurred many times. The gene calls are TRBV18 and TRBJ2-5; perhaps D is TRBD1 or TRBD2 (5 bases each). The V end lost 1 base, the J end lost 4 bases, and 10 bases lay between the germline ends. Germline V CDR1 and CDR2: KGHSH, LQKENI. The CDR3 contains 14 residues. CDR3 in amino acids: CASSPLGRRETQYF. The CDR3 bases are TGTGCCAGCTCACCACTGGGACGGCGAGAGACCCAGTACTTC.

This clonotype was counted ten times or more. The chain joins TRBV5-1 to TRBJ1-1, with unresolved D. Trimming removed 0 bases from V and 7 bases from J, with 13 bases in between. Germline CDR1 is SGHRS and CDR2 is YFSETQ. The CDR3 is made up of 14 amino acids. CDR3 coding DNA: TGCGCCAGCAGCTTGGGGCAGGTCCTCGATGAAGCTTTCTTT. This gives the protein CASSLGQVLDEAFF.

This clonotype occurred a few times. The J gene is TRBJ1-1, the V gene TRBV19; D is unclear. Germline lookup yields CDR1 LNHDA and CDR2 SQIVND (reference sequence). The CDR3 totals 14 residues. Trimming cost V 6 bases and J 2 bases, with 13 bases left between them. Written as DNA, the CDR3 is TGTGCCAGTAGCCCGATGGTGGACAACACTGAAGCTTTCTTT. This codes for CASSPMVDNTEAFF.

The V gene is TRBV6-1, the J gene TRBJ2-7; no clear D gene. V lost 0 bases to trimming and J lost 3 bases, with 12 bases between them. The CDR3 has 15 residues. Germline values: CDR1 MNHNS, CDR2 SASEGT. The CDR3 nucleotides are TGTGCCAGCAGTGAAGCGGGGTTAGGGATCTACGAGCAGTACTTC. This encodes CASSEAGLGIYEQYF.

This clonotype was counted a few times. The V gene is TRBV2, the J gene TRBJ2-1; D is perhaps TRBD1 or TRBD2 (5 bases each). V lost 11 bases to trimming and J lost 13 bases, with 15 bases between them. Germline CDR1 reads SNHLY; CDR2 reads FYNNEI. The CDR3 covers 10 residues. CDR3 loop: CAALGTEQFF. The CDR3 coding sequence is TGTGCCGCGCTAGGGACGGAACAGTTCTTC.

CDR3 coding DNA: TGTGCCAGCAGCGACACTGGAGGCACCGGGGAGCTGTTTTTT. Protein product: CASSDTGGTGELFF. The rearrangement links TRBV3-1 to TRBJ2-2; tentative D call: TRBD2 (5 bases). V dropped 5 bases and J dropped 4 bases, with 11 bases sitting between them. CDR1 LGHDT and CDR2 YNNKEL come from the germline V gene (reference sequence). The CDR3 sequence is 14 residues long. The full variable domain, rest sourced from reference TRBV3-1 and TRBJ2-2, is DTAVSQTPKYLVTQMGNDKSIKCEQNLGHDTMYWYKQDSKKFLKIMFSYNNKELIINETVPNRFSPKSPDKAHLNLHINSLELGDSAVYFCASSDTGGTGELFFGEGSRLTVL.

This clonotype was observed a handful of times. The chain has TRBV27 and TRBJ2-7, with 10 positions matching TRBD1. V lost 3 bases and J lost 4; bases outside the gene matches: 9. This CDR3 is 16 amino acids long. CDR1 MNHEY and CDR2 SMNVEV come from the germline V gene (reference sequence). The CDR3: CASSFDPGQGSYEQYF. Here the CDR3 DNA reads TGTGCCAGCAGTTTCGATCCGGGACAGGGGAGTTACGAGCAGTACTTC.

The V gene is TRBV28, the J gene TRBJ1-5; 7 bases agree with TRBD1. There are 14 residues in the CDR3. Germline CDR1 is MDHEN and CDR2 is SYDVKM. V shed 6 bases, J shed 3 bases, and the junction held 5 bases outside the gene matches. This chain's CDR3 is CASSPGQNNQPQHF. The CDR3 DNA sequence: TGTGCCAGCAGCCCGGGACAGAACAATCAGCCCCAGCATTTT.

This clonotype has a count of ten or more. The chain links TRBV3-1 to TRBJ1-6; 7 nucleotides agree with TRBD1. CDR3 length equals 14 residues. CDR1 is LGHDT, CDR2 YNNKEL, per germline (reference sequence). The ends lost 6 bases at V and 11 bases at J; junction bases unmatched: 10. CDR3 in DNA: TGTGCCAGCAGGCATACAGGGGTAGATACACCCCTCCACTTT. Translated, it gives CASRHTGVDTPLHF.

This clonotype appeared many times. The chain couples TRBV20-1 to TRBJ2-7, with 7 bases matching TRBD1. Germline values: CDR1 DFQATT, CDR2 SNEGSKA (reference sequence). Trimming took 4 bases from V and 2 from J; bases not matched to a gene: 2. The CDR3 contains 12 residues. The CDR3, as DNA: TGCAGTGCTAAACAGGGGCCCTACGAGCAGTACTTC. Protein product: CSAKQGPYEQYF.

The table lists this clonotype with a few counts. The CDR3 loop is CASSYRLAGGPGNEQFF. DNA for the CDR3: TGTGCCAGCAGTTACAGACTAGCGGGAGGGCCGGGCAATGAGCAGTTCTTC. The chain employs TRBV28 and TRBJ2-1, with 14 bases matching TRBD2. Germline V lookup: CDR1 MDHEN, CDR2 SYDVKM. CDR3 length: 17 residues. V gave up 4 bases and J gave up 6 bases; unmatched junction bases: 8.

This clonotype was recorded a few times. The rearrangement uses TRBV7-2 and TRBJ1-5; D is uncertain. Germline values: CDR1 SGHTA, CDR2 FQGNSA. This CDR3 is built from 13 residues. Trimming cost V 2 bases and J 4 bases, with 6 bases left between them. The DNA of the CDR3 is TGTGCCAGCAGCTTAAGAGGGAATCAGCCCCAGCATTTT. This codes for CASSLRGNQPQHF.

This clonotype was observed at least ten times. The V call is TRBV4-2, the J call TRBJ2-1, with D tentatively TRBD2 (5 bases). V shed 6 bases and J shed 7 bases, with 16 bases lying between them. CDR1 LGHNA and CDR2 YNFKEQ come from the germline V gene. The CDR3 extends over 14 amino acids. The CDR3 loop is CASRVSGSGNEQFF. The CDR3 DNA is TGTGCCAGCAGGGTGTCGGGGAGTGGTAATGAGCAGTTCTTC.

This clonotype was seen repeatedly, ten times or more. This rearrangement joins TRBV14 to TRBJ2-5, with TRBD2 matching over 7 bases. Looked up from germline, CDR1 is SGHDN and CDR2 is FVKESK. V lost 3 bases to trimming and J lost 5 bases; unmatched junction nucleotides: 12. The CDR3 sequence is 16 residues long. CDR3 sequence reads: CASSQGGTAGGETQYF. In DNA form, the CDR3 reads TGTGCCAGCAGCCAGGGAGGGACTGCCGGCGGGGAGACCCAGTACTTC.

This clonotype was detected a few times. The rearrangement uses TRBV19 and TRBJ2-4, with TRBD2 matching over 7 bases. Looked up from germline, CDR1 is LNHDA and CDR2 is SQIVND (reference sequence). The CDR3 has 14 residues. The V gene end was trimmed by 3 bases and the J gene end by 9 bases; junction bases not matched to a gene: 8. This CDR3 is CASSIRQGGSIQYF. The DNA of the CDR3 is TGTGCCAGTAGTATTAGGCAGGGCGGGAGCATTCAGTACTTC.

This clonotype has only a few counts. The V call is TRBV29-1, the J call TRBJ1-1; D call uncertain. Germline V CDR1 and CDR2: SQVTM, ANQGSEA. V was clipped by 3 bases and J by 4 bases, with 15 bases between them. This CDR3 has 14 residues. CDR3 region: CSVEGSGSGTEAFF. DNA of the CDR3: TGCAGCGTTGAGGGGTCGGGGTCGGGCACTGAAGCTTTCTTT.

This clonotype was counted ten times or more. The V and J genes are TRBV19 and TRBJ2-6, with a possible D match to TRBD2 (5 bases). Germline values: CDR1 LNHDA, CDR2 SQIVND (reference sequence). The CDR3 covers 15 residues. The V and J ends lost 5 bases and 2 bases respectively, with 10 bases between them. CDR3 sequence: CASSPEGAGANVLTF. In DNA form, the CDR3 reads TGTGCCAGTAGTCCAGAGGGAGCTGGGGCCAACGTCCTGACTTTC.

The rearrangement links TRBV7-2 to TRBJ2-3; unclear D gene. With 5 bases removed from V and 2 bases from J, the gap between germline ends came to 14 bases. The CDR3 spans 15 residues. Germline lookup yields CDR1 SGHTA and CDR2 FQGNSA. CDR3 nucleotides: TGTGCCAGCAGCCTCTCAGGTGTTCCCACAGATACGCAGTATTTT. Translation: CASSLSGVPTDTQYF. Together with reference TRBV7-2 and TRBJ2-3, the CDR3 gives the full variable domain: GAGVSQSPSNKVTEKGKDVELRCDPISGHTALYWYRQSLGQGLEFLIYFQGNSAPDKSGLPSDRFSAERTGGSVSTLTIQRTQQEDSAVYLCASSLSGVPTDTQYFGPGTRLTVL.

This chain joins TRBV4-1 and TRBJ2-3; D possibly corresponds to TRBD1 (6 bases). The CDR3 runs 15 residues. Germline V lookup: CDR1 MGHRA, CDR2 YSYEKL. V lost 2 bases to trimming and J lost 2 bases, with 11 bases between them. The CDR3 DNA reads as TGCGCCAGCAGCCAAATACAGGGATACACAGATACGCAGTATTTT. Its translation: CASSQIQGYTDTQYF.

This clonotype was observed at least ten times. The rearrangement uses TRBV7-9 and TRBJ1-5; 7 bases are shared with TRBD1. V was clipped by 2 bases and J by 4 bases; unmatched bases: 5. CDR3 size: 15 residues. Per germline, CDR1 SEHNR and CDR2 FQNEAQ (reference sequence). CDR3 DNA sequence: TGTGCCAGCAGCTTATCAGGGGGTCGGAATCAGCCCCAGCATTTT. Its translation is CASSLSGGRNQPQHF.

This clonotype was recorded many times. CDR3 amino acids: CASSRDGKNYGYTF. For the CDR3, the DNA is TGTGCCAGCTCACGGGACGGCAAGAACTATGGCTACACCTTC. The chain has TRBV3-1 and TRBJ1-2; TRBD1 might be the D (5 bases). The CDR3 is 14 residues long. V was clipped by 8 bases and J by 2 bases, with 15 bases between them. Germline V gene lookup returns CDR1 LGHDT and CDR2 YNNKEL (reference sequence).

This clonotype has ten or more counts. The J gene is TRBJ2-7, the V gene TRBV20-1; TRBD2 is a possible D gene (5 bases). The germline V gene encodes CDR1 DFQATT and CDR2 SNEGSKA (reference sequence). Between the trimmed V and J ends, which lost 0 bases and 0 bases, there was a span of 12 bases. The CDR3 contains 15 residues. The CDR3 sequence: CSARDVSGSSYEQYF. In nucleotides, the CDR3 is TGCAGTGCTAGAGATGTAAGCGGAAGCTCCTACGAGCAGTACTTC.

This clonotype came up many times. In nucleotides, the CDR3 is TGCAGTGCCATAACTAGCGGGGGTAGCTCCTACGAGCAGTACTTC. It codes for CSAITSGGSSYEQYF. The chain joins TRBV20-1 to TRBJ2-7, with TRBD2 matching over 11 bases. V dropped 6 bases and J dropped 0; count of bases not matched to a gene: 7. Germline CDR1 reads DFQATT; CDR2 reads SNEGSKA (reference sequence). The length of the CDR3 is 15 residues.